Listed below are T cell receptor beta chains from one sample, sequenced in a study of blood T cells in healthy people across ages. MiXCR, applied by TCRdb to the 5' RACE reads, yields one record per CDR3 protein. The table records more than 1 million distinct CDR3 sequences, 40% to 55% of them present only once. What was sequenced was blood. The receptors were gathered from a woman aged 60-70 years in good health. Both conserved end residues are part of each CDR3. D genes are given only for firm matches. A clone size is listed for some rows: how often the clone was seen (once, few, many), or a class if it is expanded.

D,V,size,J,CDR3,DNA
.,TRBV5-1,.,TRBJ2-4,CASSLGGGSLGEQYF,TGCGCCAGCAGCTTGGGCGGAGGGAGTCTGGGTGAGCAGTACTTC
.,TRBV2,.,TRBJ2-7,CASFPGGGADEQYF,TGTGCCAGCTTCCCCGGCGGAGGGGCGGATGAGCAGTACTTC
.,TRBV3-1,.,TRBJ2-3,CASRASESTDTQYF,TGTGCCAGCAGGGCTAGCGAGAGCACAGATACGCAGTATTTT
.,TRBV15,few,TRBJ2-5,CATSRQGSREETQYF,TGTGCCACCAGCAGACAGGGATCCAGGGAAGAGACCCAGTACTTC
TRBD2,TRBV29-1,few,TRBJ2-7,CSGTSGSSYEQYF,TGCAGCGGGACTAGCGGGAGCTCCTACGAGCAGTACTTC
TRBD2,TRBV7-9,few,TRBJ2-2,CASSLKDGRGSGELFF,TGTGCCAGCAGCTTAAAGGACGGGAGGGGATCCGGGGAGCTGTTTTTT
.,TRBV6-5,few,TRBJ1-2,CASSSYRDDHYGYTF,TGTGCCAGCAGTTCATACCGGGACGACCACTATGGCTACACCTTC
.,TRBV2,once,TRBJ2-7,CASSESEGAAYEQYF,TGTGCCAGCAGTGAATCGGAGGGGGCGGCCTACGAGCAGTACTTC
.,TRBV15,.,TRBJ2-7,CATSRDSGFGEQYF,TGTGCCACCAGCAGAGATTCGGGGTTCGGCGAGCAGTACTTC
.,TRBV12-3/TRBV12-4,.,TRBJ2-7,CASSLSPRGASDEQYF,TGTGCCAGCAGTTTAAGCCCCCGGGGAGCGTCGGACGAGCAGTACTTC
.,TRBV28,few,TRBJ1-2,CASSTDSTNYGYTF,TGTGCCAGCAGCACAGACAGCACTAACTATGGCTACACCTTC
TRBD2,TRBV6-5,few,TRBJ2-5,CASSSPGLVGEQYF,TGTGCCAGCAGTTCCCCGGGACTAGTCGGGGAGCAGTACTTC
.,TRBV2,.,TRBJ2-4,CASTTSILSLNEQYF,TGTGCCAGCACGACTTCTATACTTTCTCTCAATGAGCAGTACTTC
.,TRBV27,.,TRBJ1-6,CASSLGASSPLHF,TGTGCCAGCAGTCTGGGGGCCAGTTCACCCCTCCACTTT
.,TRBV7-7,.,TRBJ2-1,CASSPSVGPDDEQFF,TGTGCCAGCAGCCCAAGTGTGGGGCCGGACGATGAGCAGTTCTTC
TRBD2,TRBV28,few,TRBJ2-1,CASFGLAGVGEQFF,TGTGCCAGCTTTGGACTAGCGGGAGTCGGTGAGCAGTTCTTC
TRBD1,TRBV11-2,few,TRBJ2-7,CASSLGGTGGFSYEQYF,TGTGCCAGCAGCTTAGGAGGGACAGGGGGCTTCTCCTACGAGCAGTACTTC
.,TRBV9,.,TRBJ2-3,CASSVTGLVTDAQYF,TGTGCCAGCAGCGTAACGGGACTCGTCACAGATGCGCAGTATTTT
.,TRBV27,.,TRBJ2-3,CASSLMEADTQYF,TGTGCCAGCAGTTTAATGGAGGCAGATACGCAGTATTTT
TRBD1,TRBV6-5,.,TRBJ2-3,CASTRQGEDTQYF,TGTGCCAGCACCCGACAGGGGGAGGATACGCAGTATTTT
TRBD1,TRBV12-3/TRBV12-4,many,TRBJ2-7,CASSGDRDLYEQYF,TGTGCCAGCAGTGGAGACAGGGACCTCTACGAGCAGTACTTC
.,TRBV5-1,.,TRBJ2-6,CASSPWLGANVLTF,TGCGCCAGCAGCCCGTGGCTAGGGGCCAACGTCCTGACTTTC
TRBD1,TRBV7-2,few,TRBJ2-3,CASSLFGTGRSDTQYF,TGTGCCAGCAGCTTATTCGGGACAGGTAGATCAGATACGCAGTATTTT
.,TRBV4-3,few,TRBJ2-3,CASSHGLEADTQYF,TGCGCCAGCAGCCATGGGCTAGAAGCAGATACGCAGTATTTT
TRBD1,TRBV11-2,.,TRBJ1-1,CASSLPFSTGPNTEAFF,TGTGCCAGCAGCTTACCCTTCTCGACAGGGCCGAACACTGAAGCTTTCTTT
.,TRBV24-1,.,TRBJ2-7,CATSSGSGDEQYF,TGTGCCACCAGTTCCGGGAGCGGCGACGAGCAGTACTTC
.,TRBV3-1,.,TRBJ2-5,CASSRAGHIQETQYF,TGTGCCAGCAGCCGAGCGGGACATATCCAAGAGACCCAGTACTTC
.,TRBV7-3,few,TRBJ2-1,CASSRVGGPELEQFF,TGTGCCAGCAGCCGGGTTGGGGGCCCTGAACTTGAGCAGTTCTTC
TRBD1,TRBV27,.,TRBJ2-5,CASSLWTGGETQYF,TGTGCCAGCAGTCTCTGGACAGGGGGAGAGACCCAGTACTTC
.,TRBV6-2/TRBV6-3,.,TRBJ2-7,CASIGTHPYEQYF,TGTGCCAGCATCGGGACACATCCCTACGAGCAGTACTTC
TRBD2,TRBV30,.,TRBJ2-4,CAWRPPGGVNIQYF,TGTGCCTGGAGACCTCCGGGAGGTGTGAACATTCAGTACTTC
TRBD2,TRBV3-1,few,TRBJ2-3,CASSQQSGRADTQYF,TGTGCCAGCAGCCAACAAAGCGGGAGGGCGGATACGCAGTATTTT
.,TRBV21-1,.,TRBJ2-1,CASAPMASGVSYNEQFF,TGTGCCAGCGCCCCGATGGCTAGCGGCGTCTCCTACAATGAGCAGTTCTTC
TRBD2,TRBV7-2,.,TRBJ2-5,CASSLGLAGPRGVAYF,TGTGCCAGCAGCTTAGGACTAGCGGGACCCCGGGGGGTTGCGTACTTC